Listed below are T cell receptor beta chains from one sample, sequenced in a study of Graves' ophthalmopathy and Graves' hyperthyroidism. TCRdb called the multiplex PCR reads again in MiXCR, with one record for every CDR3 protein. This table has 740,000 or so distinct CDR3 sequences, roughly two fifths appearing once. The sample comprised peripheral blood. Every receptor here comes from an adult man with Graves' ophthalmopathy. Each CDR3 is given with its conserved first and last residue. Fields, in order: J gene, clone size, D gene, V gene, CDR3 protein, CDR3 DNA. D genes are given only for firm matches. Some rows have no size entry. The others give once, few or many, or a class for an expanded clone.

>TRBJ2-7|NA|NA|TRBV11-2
CASSPVDYSYEQYF
TGTGCCAGCAGCCCGGTGGATTACTCCTACGAGCAGTACTTC
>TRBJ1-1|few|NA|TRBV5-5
CASSLASGWPEAFF
TGTGCCAGCAGCTTGGCTTCTGGGTGGCCTGAAGCTTTCTTT
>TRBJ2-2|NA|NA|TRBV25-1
CASTQGFAGELFF
TGTGCCAGCACCCAGGGGTTTGCCGGGGAGCTGTTTTTT
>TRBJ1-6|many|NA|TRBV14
CASSQDLDSPLHF
TGTGCCAGCAGCCAAGATTTGGATTCACCCCTCCACTTT
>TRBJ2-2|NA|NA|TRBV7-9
CASSPQGLAANTGELFF
TGTGCCAGCAGCCCCCAGGGGCTAGCGGCGAACACCGGGGAGCTGTTTTTT
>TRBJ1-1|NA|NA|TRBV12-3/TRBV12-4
CASSLKSTEAFF
TGTGCCAGCAGTTTAAAATCCACTGAAGCTTTCTTT
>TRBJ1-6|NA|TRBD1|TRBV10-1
CASSDHRTGARSPLHF
TGCGCCAGCAGTGACCACAGGACAGGGGCAAGGTCACCCCTCCACTTT
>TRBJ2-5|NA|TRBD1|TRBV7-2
CASSVTSLGGRETQYF
TGTGCCAGCAGCGTAACATCCTTAGGGGGCCGGGAGACCCAGTACTTC
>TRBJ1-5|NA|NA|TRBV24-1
CASRDKGHQPQHF
TGTGCCAGCAGAGACAAGGGGCATCAGCCCCAGCATTTT
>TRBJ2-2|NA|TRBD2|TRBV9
CASSVGGGGANTGELFF
TGTGCCAGCAGCGTAGGTGGCGGGGGGGCGAACACCGGGGAGCTGTTTTTT
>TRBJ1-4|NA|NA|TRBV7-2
CASSQGGTNEKLFF
TGTGCCAGCAGCCAAGGGGGGACTAATGAAAAACTGTTTTTT
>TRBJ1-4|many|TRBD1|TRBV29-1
CSAGQGAREKLFF
TGCAGCGCCGGACAGGGGGCGCGTGAAAAACTGTTTTTT
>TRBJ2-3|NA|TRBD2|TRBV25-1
CASSVGVSGRASTDTQYF
TGTGCCAGCAGTGTCGGTGTGAGCGGGAGGGCTAGCACAGATACGCAGTATTTT
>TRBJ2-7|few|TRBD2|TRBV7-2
CASSFRLAGFYEQYF
TGTGCCAGCAGCTTTAGACTAGCGGGCTTTTACGAGCAGTACTTC
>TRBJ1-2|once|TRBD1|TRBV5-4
CASSQVGTGVHGYTF
TGCGCCAGCAGCCAAGTAGGGACAGGGGTTCATGGCTACACCTTC
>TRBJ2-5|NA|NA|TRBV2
CASRNGRGNQYF
TGTGCCAGCAGAAACGGCAGGGGAAATCAGTACTTC
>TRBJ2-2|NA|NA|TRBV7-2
CASSLTPANTGELFF
TGTGCCAGCAGCTTAACACCAGCGAACACCGGGGAGCTGTTTTTT
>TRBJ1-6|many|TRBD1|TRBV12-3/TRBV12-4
CASSPTGDLAPLHF
TGTGCCAGCAGTCCGACAGGGGATTTGGCACCCCTCCACTTT
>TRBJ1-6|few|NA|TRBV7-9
CASSSGLREDSPLHF
TGTGCCAGCAGCTCCGGACTGAGGGAGGATTCACCCCTCCACTTT
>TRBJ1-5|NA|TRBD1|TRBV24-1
CAASDLQGARHF
TGTGCCGCCAGTGATTTGCAGGGGGCGAGGCATTTT
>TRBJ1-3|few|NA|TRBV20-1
CSASHAGWSGNTIYF
TGCAGTGCTAGCCACGCAGGGTGGTCTGGAAACACCATATATTTT
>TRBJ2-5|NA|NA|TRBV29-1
CSGGAEETQYF
TGCAGCGGGGGGGCCGAAGAGACCCAGTACTTC
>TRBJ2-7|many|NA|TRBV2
CASMAGEQYF
TGTGCCAGCATGGCGGGCGAGCAGTACTTC
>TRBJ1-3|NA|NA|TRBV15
CATSRGTDTIYF
TGTGCCACCAGCAGAGGGACGGACACCATATATTTT
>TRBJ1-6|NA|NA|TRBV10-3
CAISDATDNSPLHF
TGTGCCATCAGTGACGCAACGGATAATTCACCCCTCCACTTT
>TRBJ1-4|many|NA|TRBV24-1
CATSEGAEANEKLFF
TGTGCCACCAGTGAAGGGGCTGAGGCTAATGAAAAACTGTTTTTT
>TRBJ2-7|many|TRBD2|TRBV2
CASRLAATYEQYF
TGTGCCAGCCGACTAGCCGCGACCTACGAGCAGTACTTC
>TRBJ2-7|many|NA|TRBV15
CATSRGKQYF
TGTGCCACCAGCAGGGGCAAGCAGTACTTC
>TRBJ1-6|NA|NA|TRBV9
CASSTRTGLGSPLHF
TGTGCCAGCAGCACCCGGACGGGCCTTGGTTCACCCCTCCACTTT
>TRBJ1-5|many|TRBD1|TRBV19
CASSIDRGYSNQPQHF
TGTGCCAGTAGTATCGACAGGGGCTATAGCAATCAGCCCCAGCATTTT
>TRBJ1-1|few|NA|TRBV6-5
CATTKTEAFF
TGTGCCACCACTAAAACTGAAGCTTTCTTT
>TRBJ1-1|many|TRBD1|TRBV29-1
CSVEKGQGTRTEAFF
TGCAGCGTTGAAAAGGGACAGGGGACGAGGACTGAAGCTTTCTTT
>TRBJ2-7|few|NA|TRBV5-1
CASSGHQSQGSYEQYF
TGCGCCAGCAGCGGCCACCAAAGCCAAGGCTCCTACGAGCAGTACTTC
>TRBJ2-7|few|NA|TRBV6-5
CASSYPDRLQEQYF
TGTGCCAGCAGTTACCCCGACAGGCTCCAGGAGCAGTACTTC
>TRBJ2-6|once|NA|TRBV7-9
CASNAGGANVLTF
TGTGCCAGCAACGCGGGGGGGGCCAACGTCCTGACTTTC
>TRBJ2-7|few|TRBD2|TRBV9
CASSGDGLAANEQYF
TGTGCCAGCAGCGGAGATGGACTAGCAGCAAACGAGCAGTACTTC
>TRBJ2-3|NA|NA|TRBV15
CATSRSSDTQYF
TGTGCCACCAGCAGGAGCTCAGATACGCAGTATTTT
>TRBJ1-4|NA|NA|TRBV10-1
CARDGTCEKLFF
TGCGCCCGCGACGGGACATGTGAAAAACTGTTTTTT
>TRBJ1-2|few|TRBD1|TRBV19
CASRPDRGSYGYTF
TGTGCCAGTAGACCAGACAGGGGTAGCTATGGCTACACCTTC
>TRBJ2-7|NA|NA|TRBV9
CASSQFPEVPEQVYEQYF
TGTGCCAGCAGCCAGTTCCCGGAAGTCCCGGAGCAAGTCTACGAGCAGTACTTC
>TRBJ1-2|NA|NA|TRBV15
CATSSDRTAYGYTF
TGTGCCACCAGCAGCGATAGGACAGCCTATGGCTACACCTTC
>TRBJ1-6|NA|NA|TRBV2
CASSASRGPIHSPLHF
TGTGCCAGCAGCGCTTCTCGGGGCCCGATCCATTCACCCCTCCACTTT
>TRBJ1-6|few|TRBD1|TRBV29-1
CSVSTGDNSPLHF
TGCAGCGTTTCGACAGGGGATAATTCACCCCTCCACTTT
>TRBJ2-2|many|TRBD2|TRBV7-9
CASSPSGRGGGELFF
TGTGCCAGCAGCCCTAGCGGGAGGGGTGGCGGGGAGCTGTTTTTT
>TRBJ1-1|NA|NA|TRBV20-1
CSARVAEGGGTEAFF
TGCAGTGCTAGAGTGGCAGAGGGCGGTGGGACTGAAGCTTTCTTT
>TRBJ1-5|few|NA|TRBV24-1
CATQWAGSNQPQHF
TGTGCCACCCAGTGGGCAGGTAGCAATCAGCCCCAGCATTTT
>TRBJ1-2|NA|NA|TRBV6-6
CASSSGSHYGYTF
TGTGCCAGCAGTTCCGGGTCTCACTATGGCTACACCTTC
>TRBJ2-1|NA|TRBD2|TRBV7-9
CASSPGTSGRLSYNEQFF
TGTGCCAGCAGCCCCGGGACTAGCGGGAGGCTCTCCTACAATGAGCAGTTCTTC
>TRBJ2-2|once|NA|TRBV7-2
CASSLLGGGGELFF
TGTGCCAGCAGCTTACTTGGAGGGGGCGGGGAGCTGTTTTTT
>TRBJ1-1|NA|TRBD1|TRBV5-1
CASSRGQDTEAFF
TGCGCCAGCAGCCGCGGACAGGACACTGAAGCTTTCTTT
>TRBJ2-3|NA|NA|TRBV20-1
CSARTVGDTQYF
TGCAGTGCGCGGACCGTTGGAGATACGCAGTATTTT
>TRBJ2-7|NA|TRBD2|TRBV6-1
CASRGTSEGYEQYF
TGTGCCAGCAGGGGGACTAGCGAGGGCTACGAGCAGTACTTC
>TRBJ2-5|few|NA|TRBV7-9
CASSIRTLSRRETQYF
TGTGCCAGCAGCATCCGGACGCTATCGAGGCGAGAGACCCAGTACTTC
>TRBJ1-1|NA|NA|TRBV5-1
CASSEGFGTHSMNTEAFF
TGCGCCAGCAGCGAGGGATTCGGGACACACTCCATGAACACTGAAGCTTTCTTT
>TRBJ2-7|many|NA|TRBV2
CASSEEGSASYEQYF
TGTGCCAGCAGTGAAGAGGGGTCGGCGTCCTACGAGCAGTACTTC
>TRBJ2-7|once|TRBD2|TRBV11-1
CASSLLAGAGEQYF
TGTGCCAGCAGCCTACTAGCGGGAGCGGGGGAGCAGTACTTC
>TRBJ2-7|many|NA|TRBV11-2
CASSVTVRTGDEQYF
TGTGCCAGCAGCGTGACAGTCCGCACTGGTGACGAGCAGTACTTC